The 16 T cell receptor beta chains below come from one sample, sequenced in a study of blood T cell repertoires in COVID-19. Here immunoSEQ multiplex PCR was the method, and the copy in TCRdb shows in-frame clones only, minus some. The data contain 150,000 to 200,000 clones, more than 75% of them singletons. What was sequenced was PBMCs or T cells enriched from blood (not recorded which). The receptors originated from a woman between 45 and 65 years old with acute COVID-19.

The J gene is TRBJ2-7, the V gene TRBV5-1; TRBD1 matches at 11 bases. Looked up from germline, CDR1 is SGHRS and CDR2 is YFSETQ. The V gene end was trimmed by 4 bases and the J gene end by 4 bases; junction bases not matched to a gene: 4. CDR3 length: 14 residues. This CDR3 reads CASSPGQGAYEQYV. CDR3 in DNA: TGCGCCAGCAGCCCTGGACAGGGGGCATACGAGCAGTACGTC.

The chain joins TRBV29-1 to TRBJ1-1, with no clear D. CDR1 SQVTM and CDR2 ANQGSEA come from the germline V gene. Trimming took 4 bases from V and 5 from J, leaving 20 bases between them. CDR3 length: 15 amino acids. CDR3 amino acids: CSVGLQRRRGTEAFF. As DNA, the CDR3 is TGCAGCGTTGGTTTACAGCGGAGGCGGGGAACTGAAGCTTTCTTT.

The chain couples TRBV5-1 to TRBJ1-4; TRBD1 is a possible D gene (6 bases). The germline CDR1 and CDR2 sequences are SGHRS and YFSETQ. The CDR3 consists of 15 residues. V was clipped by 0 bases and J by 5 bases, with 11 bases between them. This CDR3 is CASSLVGAGNEKLFF. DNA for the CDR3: TGCGCCAGCAGCTTGGTGGGGGCAGGAAATGAAAAACTGTTTTTT.

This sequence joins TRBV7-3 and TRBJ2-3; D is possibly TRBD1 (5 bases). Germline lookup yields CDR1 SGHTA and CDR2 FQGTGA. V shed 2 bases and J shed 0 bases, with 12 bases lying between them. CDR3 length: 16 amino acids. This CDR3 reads CASSLSGMTSTDTQYF. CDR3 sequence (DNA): TGTGCCAGCAGCTTATCAGGGATGACTAGCACAGATACGCAGTATTTT. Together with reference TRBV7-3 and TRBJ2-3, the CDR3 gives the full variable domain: GAGVSQTPSNKVTEKGKYVELRCDPISGHTALYWYRQSLGQGPEFLIYFQGTGAADDSGLPNDRFFAVRPEGSVSTLKIQRTERGDSAVYLCASSLSGMTSTDTQYFGPGTRLTVL.

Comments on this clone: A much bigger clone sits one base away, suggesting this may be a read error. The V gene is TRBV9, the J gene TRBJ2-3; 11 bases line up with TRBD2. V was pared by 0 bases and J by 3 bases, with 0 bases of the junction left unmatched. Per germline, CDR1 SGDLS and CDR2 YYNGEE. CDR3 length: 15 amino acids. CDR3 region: CASSVGLAGTDTQYF. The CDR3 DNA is TGTGCCAGCAGCGTAGGACTAGCGGGGACAGATACGCAGTATTTT.

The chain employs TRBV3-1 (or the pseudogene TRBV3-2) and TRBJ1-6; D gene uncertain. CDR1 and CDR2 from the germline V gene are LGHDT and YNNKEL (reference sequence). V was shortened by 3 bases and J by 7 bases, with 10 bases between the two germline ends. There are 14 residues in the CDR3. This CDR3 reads CASSQSAINSPLHF. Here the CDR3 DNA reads TGTGCCAGCAGCCAGTCAGCGATCAATTCACCCCTCCACTTT.

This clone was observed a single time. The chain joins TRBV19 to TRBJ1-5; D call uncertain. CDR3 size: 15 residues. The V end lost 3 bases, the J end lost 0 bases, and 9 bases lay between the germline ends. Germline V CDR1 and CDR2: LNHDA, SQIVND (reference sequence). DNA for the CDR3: TGTGCCAGTAGTATGACGGAGTATAGCAATCAGCCCCAGCATTTT. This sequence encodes CASSMTEYSNQPQHF. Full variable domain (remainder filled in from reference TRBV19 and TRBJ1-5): DGGITQSPKYLFRKEGQNVTLSCEQNLNHDAMYWYRQDPGQGLRLIYYSQIVNDFQKGDIAEGYSVSREKKESFPLTVTSAQKNPTAFYLCASSMTEYSNQPQHFGDGTRLSIL.

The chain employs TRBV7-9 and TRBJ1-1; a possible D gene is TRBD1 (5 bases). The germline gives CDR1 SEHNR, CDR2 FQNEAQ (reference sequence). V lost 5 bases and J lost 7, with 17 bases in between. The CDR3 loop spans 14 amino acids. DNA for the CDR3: TGTGCCAGCAGCCCCAGGGAGGGAACGGTTGAAGCTTTCTTT. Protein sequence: CASSPREGTVEAFF.

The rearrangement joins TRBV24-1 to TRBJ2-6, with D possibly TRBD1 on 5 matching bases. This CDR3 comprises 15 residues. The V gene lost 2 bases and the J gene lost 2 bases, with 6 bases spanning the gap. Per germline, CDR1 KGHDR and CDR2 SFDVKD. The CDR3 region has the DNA TGTGCCACCAGTGATTCGACAGCTGGGGCCAACGTCCTGACTTTC. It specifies CATSDSTAGANVLTF.

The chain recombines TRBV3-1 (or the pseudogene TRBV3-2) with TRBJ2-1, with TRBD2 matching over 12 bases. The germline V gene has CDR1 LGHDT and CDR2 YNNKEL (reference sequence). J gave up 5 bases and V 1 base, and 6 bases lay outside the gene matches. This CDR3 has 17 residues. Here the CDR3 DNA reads TGTGCCAGCAGCCAAGGTCGGACTAGCGGGGCTCACAATGAGCAGTTCTTC. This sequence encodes CASSQGRTSGAHNEQFF.

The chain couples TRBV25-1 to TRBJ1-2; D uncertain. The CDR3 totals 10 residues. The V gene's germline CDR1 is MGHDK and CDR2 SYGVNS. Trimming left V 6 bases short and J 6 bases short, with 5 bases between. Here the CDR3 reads CASRSDGYTF. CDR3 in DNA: TGTGCCAGCAGGAGCGATGGCTACACCTTC.

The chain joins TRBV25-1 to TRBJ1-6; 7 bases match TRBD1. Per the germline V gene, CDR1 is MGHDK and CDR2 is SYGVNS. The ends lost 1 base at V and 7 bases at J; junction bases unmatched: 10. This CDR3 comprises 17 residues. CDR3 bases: TGTGCCAGCAGTGAATCCCGAGGGGCAGGGGGGAATTCACCCCTCCACTTT. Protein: CASSESRGAGGNSPLHF.

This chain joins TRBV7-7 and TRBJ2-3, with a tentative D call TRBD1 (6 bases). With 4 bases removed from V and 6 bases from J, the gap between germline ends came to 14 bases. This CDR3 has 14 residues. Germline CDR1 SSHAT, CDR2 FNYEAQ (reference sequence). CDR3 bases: TGTGCCAGCAGCTGGGGGCGGGCAGACGATACGCAGTATTTT. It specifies CASSWGRADDTQYF.

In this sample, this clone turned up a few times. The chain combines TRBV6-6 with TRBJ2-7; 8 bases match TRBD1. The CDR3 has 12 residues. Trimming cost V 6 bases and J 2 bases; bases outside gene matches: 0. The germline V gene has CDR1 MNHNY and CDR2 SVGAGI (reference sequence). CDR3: CASRDRAYEQYV. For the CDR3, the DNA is TGTGCCAGCAGGGACAGGGCCTACGAGCAGTACGTC.

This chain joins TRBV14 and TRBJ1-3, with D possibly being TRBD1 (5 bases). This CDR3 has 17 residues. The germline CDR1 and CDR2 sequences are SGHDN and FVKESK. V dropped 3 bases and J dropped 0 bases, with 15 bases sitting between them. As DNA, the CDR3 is TGTGCCAGCAGCCAGCCCGCCGACAGACGCTCTGGAAACACCATATATTTT. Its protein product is CASSQPADRRSGNTIYF.

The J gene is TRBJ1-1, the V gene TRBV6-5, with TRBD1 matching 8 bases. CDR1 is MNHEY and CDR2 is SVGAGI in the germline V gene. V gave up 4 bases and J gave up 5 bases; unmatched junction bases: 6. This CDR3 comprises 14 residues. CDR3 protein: CASSSHRGRTEAFF. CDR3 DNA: TGTGCCAGCAGTTCTCACAGGGGGAGGACTGAAGCTTTCTTT.